One and the same sample provided the 4 T cell receptor beta chains below, sequenced in a study of PD-L1 blockade in urothelial cancer. The data were produced by immunoSEQ multiplex PCR, yet TCRdb's version contains in-frame clones alone and is incomplete. This sample has under 55,000 clones; over 75% occur once, and the top ten carry 5% to 7.5%. The sample consisted of PBMCs, taken around atezolizumab (anti-PD-L1) treatment. These receptors all come from a man aged 40-50 years with urothelial cancer.

The chain couples TRBV28 to TRBJ1-5; unclear D gene. The CDR3 length is 18 residues. Germline values: CDR1 MDHEN, CDR2 SYDVKM. Trimming cost V 6 bases and J 1 base, with 22 bases left between them. Here the CDR3 reads CASSPTAARTLSNQPQHF. The CDR3 DNA follows: TGTGCCAGCAGCCCTACAGCGGCTAGGACCCTCAGCAATCAGCCCCAGCATTTT.

The rearrangement uses TRBV6-5 and TRBJ1-1; the D gene is possibly TRBD1 (5 bases). Deletions cut 4 bases from V and 4 bases from J, with 19 bases between. Germline V CDR1 and CDR2: MNHEY, SVGAGI. This CDR3 region has 16 residues. This CDR3 is CASSSPTQGGSTEAFF. In nucleotides, the CDR3 is TGTGCCAGCAGTTCGCCAACGCAGGGAGGGAGCACTGAAGCTTTCTTT.

The chain has TRBV7-2 and TRBJ1-6; possible D gene TRBD1, 5 bases. The CDR3 runs 12 residues. Germline CDR1 SGHTA, CDR2 FQGNSA. V was pared by 8 bases and J by 6 bases, with 8 bases between. This CDR3 is CASGGVNSPLHF. The CDR3 nucleotides are TGTGCCAGCGGGGGGGTTAATTCACCCCTCCACTTT.

The V call is TRBV28, the J call TRBJ1-5; possibly TRBD1 for D (5 bases). This CDR3 spans 12 amino acids. Germline CDR1 MDHEN, CDR2 SYDVKM. The germline V and J ends were trimmed by 3 bases and 9 bases, with 9 bases remaining between them. The CDR3 protein is CASSFRQGPQHF. The CDR3 bases are TGTGCCAGCAGTTTCCGGCAGGGGCCCCAGCATTTT.